The 7 T cell receptor beta chains below all came from one sample that was sequenced in a study of vaccination and CD4 T cells after COVID-19. Their recognized antigens are unknown. With the Oncomine TCR Beta short-read assay, DNA from cultured CD4+ T cells was sequenced. TCRdb re-called the PCR reads through MiXCR, storing one row per CDR3 protein. Among more than 3,000 distinct CDR3 sequences listed, under 20% were seen once. Indicated treatment: roughly nine-day PBMC culture with coronavirus spike peptide pools or control peptides (ViraFEST assay). The sample taken for sequencing was CD4+ T cells from blood, cultured in vitro. The receptor set was obtained from a human donor who had recovered from COVID-19.

Written as DNA, the CDR3 is TGTGCCAGTACCTCGCGGGCCGGAGTCTACTACGAGCAGTACTTC. Translated: CASTSRAGVYYEQYF. The chain combines TRBV19 with TRBJ2-7; possibly TRBD2 for D (5 bases). Germline V gene lookup returns CDR1 LNHDA and CDR2 SQIVND (reference sequence). The CDR3 covers 15 residues. Trimming removed 7 bases at V and 3 bases at J, with 19 bases between.

This clonotype has a handful of counts. This chain uses TRBV5-1 with TRBJ2-7; 8 bases are shared with TRBD2. J gave up 0 bases and V 0 bases, and 11 bases lay outside the gene matches. Germline V CDR1 and CDR2: SGHRS, YFSETQ. This CDR3 is 18 amino acids long. The CDR3 DNA follows: TGCGCCAGCAGCTTGGGACCCCTCGGACTAGCAGACTCCTACGAGCAGTACTTC. This codes for CASSLGPLGLADSYEQYF.

This clonotype was counted between two and nine times. The chain has TRBV5-1 and TRBJ1-1, with TRBD1 as a possible D gene (6 bases). V was clipped by 4 bases and J by 1 base, with 17 bases between them. The CDR3 length is 16 residues. The germline V gene encodes CDR1 SGHRS and CDR2 YFSETQ. The CDR3 is CASSLDSRSWNTEAFF. The CDR3 nucleotides read TGCGCCAGCAGCCTGGACAGCAGGTCCTGGAACACTGAAGCTTTCTTT. Variable domain in full (rest from reference TRBV5-1 and TRBJ1-1): KAGVTQTPRYLIKTRGQQVTLSCSPISGHRSVSWYQQTPGQGLQFLFEYFSETQRNKGNFPGRFSGRQFSNSRSEMNVSTLELGDSALYLCASSLDSRSWNTEAFFGQGTRLTVV.

V is TRBV12-3 or TRBV12-4 and J is TRBJ2-1, with 12 bases lining up with TRBD2. The CDR3 is 15 residues long. V trimming: 6 bases; J trimming: 4 bases; junction bases outside the gene matches: 4. The CDR3 coding sequence is TGTGCCAGCAGCGAGCTAGCGGGGGGGTACAATGAGCAGTTCTTC. Protein product: CASSELAGGYNEQFF.

Note on this clonotype: A read error is possible here, since a much larger clone lies one base away. The chain uses TRBV7-9 and TRBJ2-5; tentative D call: TRBD1 (7 bases). There are 15 residues in the CDR3. Per germline, CDR1 SEHNR and CDR2 FQNEAQ (reference sequence). CDR3 DNA sequence: TGTGCCAACAGCTTGAAGGGGGCGGGACAAGAGACCCAGTACTTC. Translating it yields CANSLKGAGQETQYF.

In its sample, this clonotype ranks as medium-sized (0.01 to 0.1%). V and J are TRBV19 and TRBJ1-5; TRBD1 matches at 7 bases. CDR3 length equals 20 residues. V lost 5 bases to trimming and J lost 0 bases; unmatched junction nucleotides: 19. Per germline, CDR1 LNHDA and CDR2 SQIVND (reference sequence). The CDR3 nucleotides read TGTGCCAGTAGTCCCAGTGTTAAACAGGGGTTGGGGTATAGCAATCAGCCCCAGCATTTT. Amino acid sequence: CASSPSVKQGLGYSNQPQHF.

This chain connects TRBV27 to TRBJ2-5; D gene unclear. The germline V and J ends were trimmed by 5 bases and 0 bases, with 19 bases remaining between them. The CDR3 covers 17 residues. Looked up from germline, CDR1 is MNHEY and CDR2 is SMNVEV (reference sequence). The CDR3 sequence: CASSPIRLERDQETQYF. The CDR3, as DNA: TGTGCCAGCAGTCCAATCCGGCTTGAGCGCGACCAAGAGACCCAGTACTTC.